The sequence of this T cell receptor (beta chain) was determined in a study of post-analysis software for immune sequencing data (dated by TCRdb to between 2014 and 2016). Concerning the study at large: The recorded disease courses included relapsing-remitting, secondary progressive and progressive-relapsing multiple sclerosis, and some patients had no subtype annotation. The multiple sclerosis patient repertoires were compared with about a dozen previously published healthy control repertoires from donors aged about 6 to 26 years. A subset of samples was prepared in parallel using single-end sample barcoding, then pooled and co-amplified after Illumina adapter ligation. The paper's findings and limits, for the study overall: The multiple sclerosis patient group was slightly younger than the control group. When samples were clustered directly using the F measure, samples prepared in the same batch co-clustered strongly, which prompted a batch-effect correction. Patients showed significantly higher frequencies than controls for several TRBV segments, among them TRBV5-6, TRBV5-1 and TRBV20-1. Multiple sclerosis patients had significantly lower normalized Chao1 diversity than controls, a result that suggests substantial peripheral T-cell clonal expansion.

Deletion took 5 bases off V and 9 bases off J, with a span of 20 bases between the germline ends. CDR1 and CDR2 are drawn from the germline V gene: ENHRY, SYGVKD. The CDR3 runs 15 residues from the cysteine to the phenylalanine. The only DNA kept is the CDR3, 45 bases in frame from the first base. Regarding this clonotype: Its antigen is currently not known. Base-call qualities are not available, and no considerably larger clone is one nucleotide away.

The method behind the library was PCR. TCRdb shows the sequencer as Illumina HiSeq 2500. Unique molecular identifiers were incorporated into TCR beta cDNA libraries to reduce PCR and sequencing biases. Around 500,000 cDNA molecules were obtained for every 1 to 10 million input T cells, so each molecule roughly corresponded to one T cell. The same protocol used for the earlier healthy control dataset was applied to prepare and sequence the patient libraries. Samples belonging to the same batch were prepared together, multiplexed and sequenced on a shared HiSeq lane. On the study's bioinformatics: MIGEC handled the raw barcoded reads, throwing out single-read molecular identifier groups before consensus assembly and CDR3 extraction. Clonotype tables were post-analysed with VDJtools, and diversity was normalized by down-sampling all datasets to the smallest sample size. Repertoire overlap clustering matched CDR3 amino acid but not nucleotide sequences to correct batch-related cross-sample contamination. TCRdb redid the processing of the public reads, applying fastp at Q25 and MiXCR, and retained in-frame beta chains. Under each unique CDR3 protein, matching rows form one entry showing the most common genes and DNA. The V and J calls and clone size come from TCRdb's table, not from the authors' own analysis. The sample profile shows around 440,000 distinct CDR3 sequences; 40% to 55% of them were found once. In total, the top ten clones hold 12% of the sample.

To demonstrate the VDJtools post-analysis software, the study profiled TCR beta repertoires from the peripheral blood of around 13 young patients with multiple sclerosis. The patients with multiple sclerosis were children and adolescents between 6 and 15 years of age. The sequenced sample consisted of blood. The sequence is built from TRBV10-3 and TRBJ2-1; possibly the D gene is TRBD1, per 6 matching bases. The clonotype was recovered from a girl aged 10-17 years with multiple sclerosis. The DNA is as follows: TGTGCCATCAGTCCTTCCGGGGCCAGGGGAAGTGAGCAGTTCTTC. It translates to CAISPSGARGSEQFF.